The rows below give T cell receptor beta chains drawn from one sample of a study of T cell responses to AZD1222 COVID-19 vaccine. Repertoires were generated with immunoSEQ multiplex PCR, while TCRdb's copy carries only in-frame clones and drops some. Here the sample spans approximately 97,000 clones, over 80% being singletons. Specimen: peripheral blood, collected on day 0 of AZD1222 vaccination. These receptors all stem from an adult in good health. CDR3s include the opening cysteine and the closing phenylalanine or tryptophan. The order of the fields is J gene, clone size, D gene, V gene, CDR3 protein, CDR3 DNA. D genes are given only for firm matches. For some rows the clone size is stated as once, few or many, or as a class when expanded; others skip it.

TRBJ1-5,NA,NA,TRBV29-1,CSVGGGSNQPQHF,TGCAGCGTTGGGGGAGGGAGCAATCAGCCCCAGCATTTT
TRBJ1-1,NA,NA,TRBV19,CASSIIGGSHSTEAFF,TGTGCCAGTAGTATCATTGGGGGGTCCCATAGCACTGAAGCTTTCTTT
TRBJ1-5,NA,NA,TRBV2,CASTMRGDQPQHF,TGTGCCAGCACTATGAGGGGGGATCAGCCCCAGCATTTT
TRBJ1-2,NA,NA,TRBV7-9,CASTVTANYGYTF,TGTGCCAGCACCGTGACAGCTAACTATGGCTACACCTTC
TRBJ1-5,once,NA,TRBV30,CAWSGGDYSNQPQHF,TGTGCCTGGAGTGGGGGAGACTATAGCAATCAGCCCCAGCATTTT
TRBJ1-1,NA,NA,TRBV4-1,CASSQDPGPTLLTDTEAFF,TGCGCCAGCAGCCAAGACCCAGGGCCGACTCTCCTTACCGACACTGAAGCTTTCTTT
TRBJ2-7,NA,TRBD2,TRBV29-1,CSVDSGRGLLEQYF,TGCAGCGTTGATAGCGGGAGGGGCCTTTTAGAGCAGTACTTC
TRBJ1-1,NA,NA,TRBV11-2,CASSLSLNTEAFF,TGTGCCAGCAGCTTAAGCTTGAACACTGAAGCTTTCTTT
TRBJ2-7,NA,TRBD1,TRBV5-1,CASSLTRDRDQGEQYF,TGCGCCAGCAGCTTAACCCGGGACAGGGACCAGGGGGAGCAGTACTTC
TRBJ2-7,once,NA,TRBV11-1,CASSLRSPRYEQYF,TGTGCCAGCAGCTTAAGGTCGCCCCGCTACGAGCAGTACTTC
TRBJ1-4,NA,NA,TRBV7-2,CASSPRTDSNEKLFF,TGTGCCAGCAGCCCCCGGACAGACTCTAATGAAAAACTGTTTTTT
TRBJ2-7,once,NA,TRBV11-2,CASSPHIYEQYF,TGTGCCAGCAGCCCCCACATTTACGAGCAGTACTTC
TRBJ2-1,NA,TRBD2,TRBV5-1,CASSSGTSGAYNEQFF,TGCGCCAGCAGCTCCGGGACTAGCGGGGCTTACAATGAGCAGTTCTTC
TRBJ1-3,NA,TRBD1,TRBV5-6,CASSLTGGPLSGNTIYF,TGTGCCAGCAGCTTGACAGGGGGCCCTCTCTCTGGAAACACCATATATTTT
TRBJ1-1,once,NA,TRBV6-5,CATQAPGEMNTEAFF,TGTGCCACTCAAGCACCAGGGGAAATGAACACTGAAGCTTTCTTT
TRBJ2-1,NA,TRBD2,TRBV6-6,CASSYASGSSYNEQFF,TGTGCCAGCAGTTACGCTAGCGGGAGCTCCTACAATGAGCAGTTCTTC
TRBJ2-1,once,NA,TRBV24-1,CATSDQGDGFTYNEQFF,TGTGCCACCAGTGACCAAGGGGACGGTTTTACCTACAATGAGCAGTTCTTC
TRBJ2-3,NA,NA,TRBV3-1/TRBV3-2,CASRSDLRGGTQYF,TGTGCCAGCAGATCGGACCTGCGAGGGGGGACGCAGTATTTT
TRBJ1-6,NA,TRBD1,TRBV6-1,CASSEPPGTGWNSPLHF,TGTGCCAGCAGTGAACCTCCCGGGACAGGATGGAATTCACCCCTCCACTTT
TRBJ1-1,NA,NA,TRBV7-9,CASSLTNAANSEAFF,TGTGCCAGCAGCCTTACCAATGCAGCCAACAGTGAAGCTTTCTTT
TRBJ2-5,once,NA,TRBV27,CASSFFHRVIHAQETQYF,TGTGCCAGCAGTTTTTTTCATAGGGTTATCCATGCCCAAGAGACCCAGTACTTC
TRBJ1-2,NA,NA,TRBV6-5,CASKVLDSYGYTF,TGTGCCAGCAAGGTCCTGGACAGCTATGGCTACACCTTC
TRBJ1-4,NA,TRBD1,TRBV28,CASRQWTGPDNEKLFF,TGTGCCAGCAGACAATGGACAGGGCCCGATAATGAAAAACTGTTTTTT
TRBJ2-7,NA,TRBD2,TRBV28,CASSSGGFSYEQYF,TGTGCCAGCAGTTCGGGGGGGTTCTCCTACGAGCAGTACTTC
TRBJ1-1,NA,NA,TRBV28,CASKTDPEGAEAFF,TGTGCCAGCAAGACGGACCCGGAAGGCGCTGAAGCTTTCTTT
TRBJ1-3,NA,NA,TRBV19,CASASVRSGNTIYF,TGTGCCAGTGCATCTGTTCGCTCTGGAAACACCATATATTTT
TRBJ2-1,NA,TRBD2,TRBV27,CASIREGLWNEQFF,TGTGCCAGCATCCGGGAGGGCCTCTGGAATGAGCAGTTCTTC
TRBJ2-1,NA,NA,TRBV2,CASSDISDEQFF,TGTGCCAGCAGTGATATTAGCGATGAGCAGTTCTTC
TRBJ1-5,NA,NA,TRBV2,CASSTDRPAQHF,TGTGCCAGCAGTACAGACAGGCCGGCCCAGCATTTT
TRBJ1-5,NA,NA,TRBV28,CASVVSAGGNQPQHF,TGTGCCAGCGTAGTTTCGGCAGGGGGCAATCAGCCCCAGCATTTT
TRBJ2-7,NA,NA,TRBV13,CASSLISTYEQYF,TGTGCCAGCAGCTTAATTAGTACCTACGAGCAGTACTTC
TRBJ1-4,NA,NA,TRBV6-1,CASSETQVHPIVFF,TGTGCCAGCAGTGAAACGCAGGTCCATCCCATCGTGTTTTTT
TRBJ1-5,NA,NA,TRBV6-6,CASSPSWGDSNQPQHF,TGTGCCAGCAGTCCCTCTTGGGGGGATAGCAATCAGCCCCAGCATTTT
TRBJ1-4,NA,NA,TRBV2,CASSEAVGGLGEKLFF,TGTGCCAGCAGTGAAGCAGTGGGGGGACTAGGTGAAAAACTGTTTTTT